These T cell receptor beta chains were read from a single sample in a study of blood T cell repertoires in COVID-19. The table came from immunoSEQ multiplex PCR; TCRdb's copy has only in-frame clones and leaves some out. The sample lists 400,000 to 450,000 clones, 70% to 90% occurring once. The sample was peripheral blood. The source of these receptors is a woman between 40 and 55 years old with COVID-19, enrolled during active disease. CDR3s include the opening cysteine and the closing phenylalanine or tryptophan. The order of the fields is D gene, CDR3 length, clone size, V gene, J gene, CDR3 DNA, CDR3 protein. D genes are given only for firm matches. Clone size is stated in some rows and not others, as once, few, many or a class when expanded.

>.|14|.|TRBV28|TRBJ2-7
TGTGCCAGCAGGACCGGACAGCTTCCCTACGAGCAGTACTTC
CASRTGQLPYEQYF
>TRBD1|18|.|TRBV10-3|TRBJ2-1
TGTGCCGTCGACCCTGGAAAGACCGGGACAGGGTCCTACAATGAGCAGTTCTTC
CAVDPGKTGTGSYNEQFF
>.|14|.|TRBV30|TRBJ1-3
TGTGCCTGGAGTGTTCAGGGGAGAGGAAACACCATATATTTT
CAWSVQGRGNTIYF
>.|13|once|TRBV29-1|TRBJ2-7
TGCAGCGTTACCCTGACTAGCTCCTACGAGCAGTACTTC
CSVTLTSSYEQYF
>.|16|once|TRBV3-1/TRBV3-2|TRBJ1-2
TGTGCCAGCAGCCAAGATCTTGGGGGCATCCACTATGGCTACACCTTC
CASSQDLGGIHYGYTF
>.|13|.|TRBV5-1|TRBJ2-7
TGCGCCAGCAGCTTGGTCGACAGATACGAGCAGTACTTC
CASSLVDRYEQYF
>.|16|once|TRBV3-1/TRBV3-2|TRBJ2-1
TGTGCCAGCAGCCCGACCTGGGACTTCGGGTACAATGAGCAGTTCTTC
CASSPTWDFGYNEQFF
>TRBD2|17|.|TRBV28|TRBJ2-3
TGTGCCAGCAGCCTACGGGGCGGGGGGCTTAGCACAGATACGCAGTATTTT
CASSLRGGGLSTDTQYF
>.|14|.|TRBV3-1/TRBV3-2|TRBJ2-5
TGTGCCAGCAGCCAAGTTCCAGAGACTCAAACCCAGTACTTC
CASSQVPETQTQYF
>.|15|.|TRBV7-9|TRBJ2-2
TGTGCCAGCAGCTTAGCCTTTAATCGCACCGGGGAGCTGTTTTTT
CASSLAFNRTGELFF
>TRBD2|15|.|TRBV5-4|TRBJ2-1
TGTGCCAGCAGCTTTAGCGGGTTCTCCTACAATGAGCAGTTCTTC
CASSFSGFSYNEQFF
>TRBD2|15|.|TRBV28|TRBJ2-5
TGTGCCAGCAGTTCTCTCGGGGGGGGAGAGGAGACCCAGTACTTC
CASSSLGGGEETQYF
>.|15|.|TRBV5-1|TRBJ2-2
TGCGCCAGCAGCTTGCCAGGGGCTGACACCGGGGAGCTGTTTTTT
CASSLPGADTGELFF
>.|15|.|TRBV7-3|TRBJ2-3
TGTGCCAGCAGCTTGGTTCTGGGCGACACAGATACGCAGTATTTT
CASSLVLGDTDTQYF
>TRBD1|13|.|TRBV3-1/TRBV3-2|TRBJ1-2
TGTGCCAGCAGCCAGGGGACAGCAAGTGGCTACACCTTC
CASSQGTASGYTF
>TRBD1|16|.|TRBV18|TRBJ1-1
TGTGCCAGCTCACCCGGGACAGGGACCTTGAACACTGAAGCTTTCTTT
CASSPGTGTLNTEAFF
>.|17|.|TRBV7-9|TRBJ2-2
TGTGCCCCCTCGCCTCCCTTGCGGCCGGGGAACACCGGGGAGCTGTTTTTT
CAPSPPLRPGNTGELFF
>.|16|once|TRBV4-3|TRBJ1-1
TGCGCCAGCAGCCACCCGACACGACAGTTGAACACTGAAGCTTTCTTT
CASSHPTRQLNTEAFF
>TRBD2|16|.|TRBV5-1|TRBJ2-3
TGCGCCAGCAGCTCTCTAGCGGGGGGACTCACAGATACGCAGTATTTT
CASSSLAGGLTDTQYF
>TRBD1|16|.|TRBV7-3|TRBJ2-1
TGTGCCAGCAGCGTCTTGACAGGGAAAAGAAACAATGAGCAGTTCTTC
CASSVLTGKRNNEQFF
>.|13|.|TRBV7-7|TRBJ1-3
TGTGCTAGCAGCTTGACAGTGGGAAACACCATATATTTT
CASSLTVGNTIYF
>.|15|.|TRBV19|TRBJ1-6
TGTGCCAGTAGTATATCTCAAACGGGGAATTCACCCCTCCACTTT
CASSISQTGNSPLHF
>.|19|once|TRBV7-9|TRBJ2-7
TGTGCCAGCAGCTTAACCGCGGGGAATTCCATATTTCTCGCCTACGAGCAGTACTTC
CASSLTAGNSIFLAYEQYF
>.|12|.|TRBV3-1/TRBV3-2|TRBJ2-7
TGTGCCAGCAGCCAAGAGGCTTACGAGCAGTACTTC
CASSQEAYEQYF
>TRBD2|19|.|TRBV5-5|TRBJ2-5
TGTGCCAGCAGCTTGGGACCCAGTGGTTCGGGGGGGGCTCATGAGACCCAGTACTTC
CASSLGPSGSGGAHETQYF
>.|14|.|TRBV2|TRBJ2-3
TGTGCCAGCGCAGACAGTGCCTACACAGATACGCAGTATTTT
CASADSAYTDTQYF
>TRBD1|19|.|TRBV19|TRBJ1-6
TGTGCCAGTAGACCCGGGCAGGGGGCCCTCCAGGGATATAATTCACCCCTCCACTTT
CASRPGQGALQGYNSPLHF
>TRBD1|13|few|TRBV19|TRBJ1-2
TGTGCCAGTAATACGGGGACAGGGTATGGCTACACCTTC
CASNTGTGYGYTF
>.|13|.|TRBV28|TRBJ2-3
TGTGCCAGCAGTTGGGAGAGCCCGGATACGCAGTATTTT
CASSWESPDTQYF
>TRBD1|15|.|TRBV6-6|TRBJ1-5
TGTGCCAGCAGATGGACAGGAGAACGCAATCAGCCCCAGCATTTT
CASRWTGERNQPQHF
>.|12|once|TRBV12-3/TRBV12-4|TRBJ1-2
TGTGCCAGCAGCCCCACAGGGTATGGCTACACCTTC
CASSPTGYGYTF
>.|14|.|TRBV5-6|TRBJ1-2
TGTGCCAGCAGCTCGGGCCGGGGTATTAGTGGCTACACCTTC
CASSSGRGISGYTF
>TRBD1|14|.|TRBV6-2/TRBV6-3|TRBJ1-5
TGTGCCAGCAGCGCCGACAGGGGATATCAGCCCCAGCATTTT
CASSADRGYQPQHF
>TRBD1|16|.|TRBV23-1|TRBJ2-1
TGCGCCAGCAGTCAGTACCACAGGGGGCGAGGGGATGAGCAGTTCTTC
CASSQYHRGRGDEQFF
>TRBD1|16|.|TRBV4-1|TRBJ2-3
TGCGCCAGCAGCCCCGGGACAGGGCCCCCCACAGATACGCAGTATTTT
CASSPGTGPPTDTQYF
>TRBD1|15|.|TRBV7-9|TRBJ2-2
TGTGCCAGCAGCTTCTATGGACAGGCCACCGGGGAGCTGTTTTTT
CASSFYGQATGELFF
>TRBD1|14|.|TRBV28|TRBJ2-2
TGTGCCAGCGAAACAGACAGGGGCACCGGGGAGCTGTTTTTT
CASETDRGTGELFF
>.|13|.|TRBV24-1|TRBJ2-7
TGTGCCACCAGTGACCGGACAGCGGCTGAGCAGTACTTC
CATSDRTAAEQYF
>TRBD1|15|once|TRBV28|TRBJ1-1
TGTGCCAGCAGCGACCGGACAGGGGGATGGACTGAAGCTTTCTTT
CASSDRTGGWTEAFF
>TRBD1|14|.|TRBV12-5|TRBJ2-1
TGTGCTAGTGGTTTGTTCGACAGGGGTAGCGAGCAGTTCTTC
CASGLFDRGSEQFF
>TRBD2|17|.|TRBV14|TRBJ2-2
TGTGCCAGCAGCCAAGGAGCGGGAAGAGGCGACACCGGGGAGCTGTTTTTT
CASSQGAGRGDTGELFF